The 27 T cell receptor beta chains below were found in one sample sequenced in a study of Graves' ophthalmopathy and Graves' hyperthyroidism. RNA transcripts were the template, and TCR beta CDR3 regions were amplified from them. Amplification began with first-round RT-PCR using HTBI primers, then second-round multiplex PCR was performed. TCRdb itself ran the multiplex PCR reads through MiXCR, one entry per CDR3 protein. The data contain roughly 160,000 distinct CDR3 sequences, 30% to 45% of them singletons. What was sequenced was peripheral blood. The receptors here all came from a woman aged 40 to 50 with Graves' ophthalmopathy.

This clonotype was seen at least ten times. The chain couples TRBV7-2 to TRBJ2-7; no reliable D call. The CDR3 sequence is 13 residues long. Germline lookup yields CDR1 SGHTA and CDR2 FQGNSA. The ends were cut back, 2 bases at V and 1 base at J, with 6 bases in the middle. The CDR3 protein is CASSLLWSYEQYF. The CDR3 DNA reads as TGTGCCAGCAGCTTATTATGGTCCTACGAGCAGTACTTC.

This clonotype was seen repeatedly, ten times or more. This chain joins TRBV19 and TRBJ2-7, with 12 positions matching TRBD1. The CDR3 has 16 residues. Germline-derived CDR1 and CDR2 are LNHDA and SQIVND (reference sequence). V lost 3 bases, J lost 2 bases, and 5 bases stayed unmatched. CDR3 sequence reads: CASSIGTGGSTYEQYF. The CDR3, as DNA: TGTGCCAGTAGTATCGGGACAGGGGGCTCAACCTACGAGCAGTACTTC.

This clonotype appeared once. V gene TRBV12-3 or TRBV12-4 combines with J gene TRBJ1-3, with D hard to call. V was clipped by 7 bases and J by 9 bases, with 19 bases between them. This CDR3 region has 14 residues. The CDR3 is CASTDRTRGSTIYF. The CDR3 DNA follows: TGTGCCAGCACCGATCGGACTCGAGGGAGCACCATATATTTT.

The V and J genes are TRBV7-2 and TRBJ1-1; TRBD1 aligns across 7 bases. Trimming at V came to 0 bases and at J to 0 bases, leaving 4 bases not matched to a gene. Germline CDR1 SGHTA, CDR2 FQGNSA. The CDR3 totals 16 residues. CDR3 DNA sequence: TGTGCCAGCAGCTTAGCCAACAGGGGTATGAACACTGAAGCTTTCTTT. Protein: CASSLANRGMNTEAFF.

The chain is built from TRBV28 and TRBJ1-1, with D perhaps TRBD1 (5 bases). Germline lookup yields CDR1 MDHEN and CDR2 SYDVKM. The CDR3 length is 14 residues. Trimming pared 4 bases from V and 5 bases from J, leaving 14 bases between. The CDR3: CASSSGFRGTEAFF. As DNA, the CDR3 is TGTGCCAGCAGTTCAGGGTTTCGGGGAACTGAAGCTTTCTTT. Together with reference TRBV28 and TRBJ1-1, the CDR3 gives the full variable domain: DVKVTQSSRYLVKRTGEKVFLECVQDMDHENMFWYRQDPGLGLRLIYFSYDVKMKEKGDIPEGYSVSREKKERFSLILESASTNQTSMYLCASSSGFRGTEAFFGQGTRLTVV.

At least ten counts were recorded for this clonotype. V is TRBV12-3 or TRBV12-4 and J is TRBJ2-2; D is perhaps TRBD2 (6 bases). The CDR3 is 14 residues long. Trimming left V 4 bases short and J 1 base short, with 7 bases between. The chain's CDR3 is CASSWGLNTGELFF. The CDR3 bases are TGTGCCAGCAGTTGGGGACTGAACACCGGGGAGCTGTTTTTT.

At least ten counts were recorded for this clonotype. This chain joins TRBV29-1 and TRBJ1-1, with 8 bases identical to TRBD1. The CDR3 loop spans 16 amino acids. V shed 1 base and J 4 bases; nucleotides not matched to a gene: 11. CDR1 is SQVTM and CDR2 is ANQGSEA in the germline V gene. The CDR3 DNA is TGCAGCGTTGAAGGTGGACAGGGACTCATCTTCACTGAAGCTTTCTTT. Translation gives CSVEGGQGLIFTEAFF. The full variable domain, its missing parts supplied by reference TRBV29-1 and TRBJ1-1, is SAVISQKPSRDICQRGTSLTIQCQVDSQVTMMFWYRQQPGQSLTLIATANQGSEATYESGFVIDKFPISRPNLTFSTLTVSNMSPEDSSIYLCSVEGGQGLIFTEAFFGQGTRLTVV.

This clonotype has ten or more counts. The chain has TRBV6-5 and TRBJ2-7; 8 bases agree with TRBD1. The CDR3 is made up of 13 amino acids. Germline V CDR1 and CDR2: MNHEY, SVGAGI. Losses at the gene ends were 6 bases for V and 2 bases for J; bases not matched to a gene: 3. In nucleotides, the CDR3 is TGTGCCAGCAGACAGGGGGATCCCTACGAGCAGTACTTC. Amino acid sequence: CASRQGDPYEQYF.

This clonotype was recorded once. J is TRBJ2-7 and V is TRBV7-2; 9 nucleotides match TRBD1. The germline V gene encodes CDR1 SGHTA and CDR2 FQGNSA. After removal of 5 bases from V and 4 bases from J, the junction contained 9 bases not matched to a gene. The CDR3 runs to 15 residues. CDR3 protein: CASSTFTGGGYEQYF. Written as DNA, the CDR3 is TGTGCCAGCAGCACCTTCACAGGGGGCGGGTACGAGCAGTACTTC.

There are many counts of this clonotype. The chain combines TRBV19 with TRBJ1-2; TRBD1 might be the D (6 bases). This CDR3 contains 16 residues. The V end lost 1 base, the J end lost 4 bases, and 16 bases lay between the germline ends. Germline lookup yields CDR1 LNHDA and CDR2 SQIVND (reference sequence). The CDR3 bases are TGTGCCAGTAGTATAGCCCTCGACAGGCGCGTCTATGGCTACACCTTC. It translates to CASSIALDRRVYGYTF. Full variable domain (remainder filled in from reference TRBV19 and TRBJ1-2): DGGITQSPKYLFRKEGQNVTLSCEQNLNHDAMYWYRQDPGQGLRLIYYSQIVNDFQKGDIAEGYSVSREKKESFPLTVTSAQKNPTAFYLCASSIALDRRVYGYTFGSGTRLTVV.

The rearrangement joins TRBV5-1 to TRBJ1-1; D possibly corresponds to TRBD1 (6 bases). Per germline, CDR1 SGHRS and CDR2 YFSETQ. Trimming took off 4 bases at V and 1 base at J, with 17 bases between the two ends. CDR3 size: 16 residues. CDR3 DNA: TGCGCCAGCAGCCCAACCTCCGGGACAAAGAACACTGAAGCTTTCTTT. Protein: CASSPTSGTKNTEAFF.

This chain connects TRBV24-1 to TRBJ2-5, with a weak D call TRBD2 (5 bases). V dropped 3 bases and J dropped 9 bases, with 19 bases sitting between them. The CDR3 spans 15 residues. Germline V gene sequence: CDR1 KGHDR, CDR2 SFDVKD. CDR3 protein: CATSDRQTDYWAQYF. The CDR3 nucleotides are TGTGCCACCAGTGATCGTCAGACCGACTACTGGGCCCAGTACTTC.

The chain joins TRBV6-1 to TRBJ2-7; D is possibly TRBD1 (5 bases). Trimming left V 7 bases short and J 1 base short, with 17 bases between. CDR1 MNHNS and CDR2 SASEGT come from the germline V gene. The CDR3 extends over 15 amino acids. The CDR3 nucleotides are TGTGCCAGCACCCAACCCAGGGTAGGGTCCTACGAGCAGTACTTC. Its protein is CASTQPRVGSYEQYF.

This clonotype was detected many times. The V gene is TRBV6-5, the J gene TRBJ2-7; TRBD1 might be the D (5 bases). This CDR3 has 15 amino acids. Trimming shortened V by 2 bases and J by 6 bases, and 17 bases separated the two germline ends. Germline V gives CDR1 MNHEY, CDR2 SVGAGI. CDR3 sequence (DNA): TGTGCCAGCAGTTACGAGGTAACAGGTCTGGGCGAGCAGTACTTC. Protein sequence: CASSYEVTGLGEQYF.

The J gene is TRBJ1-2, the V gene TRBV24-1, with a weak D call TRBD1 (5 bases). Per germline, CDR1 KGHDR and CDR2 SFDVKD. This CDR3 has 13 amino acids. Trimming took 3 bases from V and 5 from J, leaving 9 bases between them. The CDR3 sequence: CATSDGAPYGYTF. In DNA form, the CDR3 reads TGTGCCACCAGTGATGGGGCCCCTTATGGCTACACCTTC.

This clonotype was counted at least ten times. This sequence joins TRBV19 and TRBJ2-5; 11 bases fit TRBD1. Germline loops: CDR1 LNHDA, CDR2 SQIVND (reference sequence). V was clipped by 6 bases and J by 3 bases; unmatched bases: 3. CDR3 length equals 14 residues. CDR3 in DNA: TGTGCCAGTAGGATGGGACAGGGGGAAGAGACCCAGTACTTC. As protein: CASRMGQGEETQYF.

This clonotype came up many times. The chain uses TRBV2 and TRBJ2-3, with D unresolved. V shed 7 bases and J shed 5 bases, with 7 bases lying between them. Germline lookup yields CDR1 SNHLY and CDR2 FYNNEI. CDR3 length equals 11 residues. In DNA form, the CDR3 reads TGTGCCAGCATCGCCCGAGATACGCAGTATTTT. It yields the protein CASIARDTQYF.

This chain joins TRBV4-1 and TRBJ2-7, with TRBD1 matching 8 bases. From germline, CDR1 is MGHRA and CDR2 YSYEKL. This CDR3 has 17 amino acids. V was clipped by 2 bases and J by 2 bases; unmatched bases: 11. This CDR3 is CASSQTRTGGNPYEQYF. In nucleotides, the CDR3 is TGCGCCAGCAGCCAAACCCGAACAGGGGGTAACCCCTACGAGCAGTACTTC.

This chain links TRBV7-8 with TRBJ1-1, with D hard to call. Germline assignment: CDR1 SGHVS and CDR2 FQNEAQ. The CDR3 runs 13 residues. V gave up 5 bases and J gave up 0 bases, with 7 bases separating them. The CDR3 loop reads CASSAVLNTEAFF. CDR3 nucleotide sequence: TGTGCCAGCAGCGCCGTCCTGAACACTGAAGCTTTCTTT.

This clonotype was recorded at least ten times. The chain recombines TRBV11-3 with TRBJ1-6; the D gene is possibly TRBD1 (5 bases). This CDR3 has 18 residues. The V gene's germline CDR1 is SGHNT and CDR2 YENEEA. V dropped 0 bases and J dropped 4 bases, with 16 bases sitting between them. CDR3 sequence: CASSLDLGGTDYNSPLHF. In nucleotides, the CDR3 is TGTGCCAGCAGCTTAGATCTCGGCGGGACGGATTATAATTCACCCCTCCACTTT.

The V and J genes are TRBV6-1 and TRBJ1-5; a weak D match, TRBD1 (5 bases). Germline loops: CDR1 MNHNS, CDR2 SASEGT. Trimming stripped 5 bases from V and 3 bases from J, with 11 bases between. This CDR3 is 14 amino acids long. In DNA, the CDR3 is TGTGCCAGCAGTATGTCCGGGGCCAATCAGCCCCAGCATTTT. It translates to CASSMSGANQPQHF.

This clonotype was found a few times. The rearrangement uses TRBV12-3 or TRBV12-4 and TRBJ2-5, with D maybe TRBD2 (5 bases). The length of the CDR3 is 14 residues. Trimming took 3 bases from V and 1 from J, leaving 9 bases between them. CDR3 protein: CASSFVGIQETQYF. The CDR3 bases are TGTGCCAGCAGTTTTGTCGGGATCCAAGAGACCCAGTACTTC.

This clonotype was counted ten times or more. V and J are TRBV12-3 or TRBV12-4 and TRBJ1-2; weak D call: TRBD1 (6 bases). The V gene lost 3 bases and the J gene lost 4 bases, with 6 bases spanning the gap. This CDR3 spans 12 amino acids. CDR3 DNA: TGTGCCAGCAGTTTGGACAGCTATGGCTACACCTTC. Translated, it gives CASSLDSYGYTF.

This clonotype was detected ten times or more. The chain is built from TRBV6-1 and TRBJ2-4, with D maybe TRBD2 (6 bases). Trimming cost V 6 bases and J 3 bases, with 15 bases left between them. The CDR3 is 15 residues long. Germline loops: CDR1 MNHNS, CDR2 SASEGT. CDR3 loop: CASSPGGRGKNIQYF. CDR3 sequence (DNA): TGTGCCAGCAGCCCTGGGGGGAGAGGCAAAAACATTCAGTACTTC.

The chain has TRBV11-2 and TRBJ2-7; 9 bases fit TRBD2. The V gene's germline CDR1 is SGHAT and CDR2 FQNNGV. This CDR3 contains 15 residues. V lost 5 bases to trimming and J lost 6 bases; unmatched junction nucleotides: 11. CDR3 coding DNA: TGTGCCAGCAGCCTCCTTCGGGTAGCGGGGGTCGAGCAGTACTTC. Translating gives CASSLLRVAGVEQYF.

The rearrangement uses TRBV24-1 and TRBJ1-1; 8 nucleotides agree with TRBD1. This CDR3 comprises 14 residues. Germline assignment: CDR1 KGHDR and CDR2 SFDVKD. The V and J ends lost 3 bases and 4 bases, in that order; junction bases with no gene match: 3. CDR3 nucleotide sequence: TGTGCCACCAGTGATCCAGGGGGCGGCACTGAAGCTTTCTTT. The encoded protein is CATSDPGGGTEAFF.

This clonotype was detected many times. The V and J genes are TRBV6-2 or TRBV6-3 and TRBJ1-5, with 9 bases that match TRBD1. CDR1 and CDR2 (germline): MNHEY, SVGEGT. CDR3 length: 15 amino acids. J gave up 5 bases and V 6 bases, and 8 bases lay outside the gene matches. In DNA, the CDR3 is TGTGCCAGCAGCAATGACAGGGGGTACGATCAGCCCCAGCATTTT. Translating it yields CASSNDRGYDQPQHF.